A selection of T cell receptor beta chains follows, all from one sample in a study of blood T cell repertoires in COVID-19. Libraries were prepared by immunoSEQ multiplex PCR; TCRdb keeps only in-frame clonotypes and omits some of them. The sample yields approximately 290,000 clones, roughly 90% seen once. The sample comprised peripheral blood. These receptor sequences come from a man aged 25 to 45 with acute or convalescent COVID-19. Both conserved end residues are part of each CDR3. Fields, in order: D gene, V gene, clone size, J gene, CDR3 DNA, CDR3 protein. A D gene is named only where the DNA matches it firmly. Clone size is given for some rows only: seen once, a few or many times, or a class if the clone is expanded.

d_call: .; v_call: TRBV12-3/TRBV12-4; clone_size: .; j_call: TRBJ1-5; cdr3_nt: TGTGCCAGCAGCAATAATCAGCCCCAGCATTTT; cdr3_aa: CASSNNQPQHF
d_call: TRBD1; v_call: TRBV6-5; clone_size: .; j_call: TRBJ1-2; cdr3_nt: TGTGCCAGCAGGAACATACAGGGGGCGGCTGGCTACACCTTC; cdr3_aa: CASRNIQGAAGYTF
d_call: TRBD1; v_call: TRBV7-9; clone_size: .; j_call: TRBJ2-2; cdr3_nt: TGTGCCAGCAGTTTACAGGGGGCGAACACCGGGGAGCTGTTTTTT; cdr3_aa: CASSLQGANTGELFF
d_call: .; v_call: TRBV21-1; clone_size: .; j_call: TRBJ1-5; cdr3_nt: TGTGCCAGTACATGCCCCCAGCATTTT; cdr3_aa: CASTCPQHF
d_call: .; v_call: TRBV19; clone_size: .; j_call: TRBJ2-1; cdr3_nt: TGTGCCAGTAATTTGAGGAACAATGAGCAGTTCTTC; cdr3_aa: CASNLRNNEQFF
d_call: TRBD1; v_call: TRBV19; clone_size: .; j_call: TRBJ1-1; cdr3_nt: TGTGCCAGTAGTAAGGGACAGGGAGGATCCACTGAAGCTTTCTTT; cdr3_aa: CASSKGQGGSTEAFF
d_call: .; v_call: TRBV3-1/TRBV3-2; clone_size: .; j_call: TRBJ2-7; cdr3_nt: TGTGCCAGCAGCCAATTCGGGACTTCCTACGAGCAGTACTTC; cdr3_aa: CASSQFGTSYEQYF
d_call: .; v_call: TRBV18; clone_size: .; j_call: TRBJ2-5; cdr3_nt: TGTGCCAGCTCACCACCGAGCGAAGAGACCCAGTACTTC; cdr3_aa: CASSPPSEETQYF
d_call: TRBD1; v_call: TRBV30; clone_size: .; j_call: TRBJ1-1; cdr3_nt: TGTGCCTGGAGTGTAAGGCAGGGGGTTAGAGGTGAAGCTTTCTTT; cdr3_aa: CAWSVRQGVRGEAFF
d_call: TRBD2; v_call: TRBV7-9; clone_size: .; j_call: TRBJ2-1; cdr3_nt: TGTGCCAGCAGCTCCGGGACTAGCGGGGCCTACAATGAGCAGTTCTTC; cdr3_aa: CASSSGTSGAYNEQFF
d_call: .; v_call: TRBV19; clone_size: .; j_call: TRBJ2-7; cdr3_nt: TGTGCCAGTAGTCTGACCGGGACTTCTTACGAGCAGTACTTC; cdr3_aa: CASSLTGTSYEQYF
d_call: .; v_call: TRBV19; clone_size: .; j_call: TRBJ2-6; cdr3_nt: TGTGCCAGCCGGTCTGGAGGGCCCCAACGCAACGTCCTGACTTTC; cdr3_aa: CASRSGGPQRNVLTF
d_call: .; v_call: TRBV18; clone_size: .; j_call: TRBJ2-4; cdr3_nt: TGTGCCAGCTCACCACCAGGGCGGGTCGGCATTCAGTACTTC; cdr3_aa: CASSPPGRVGIQYF
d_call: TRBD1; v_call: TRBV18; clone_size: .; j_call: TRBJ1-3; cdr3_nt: TGTGCCAGCTCATCGGACAGGGTCTCTGGAAACACCATATATTTT; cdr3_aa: CASSSDRVSGNTIYF
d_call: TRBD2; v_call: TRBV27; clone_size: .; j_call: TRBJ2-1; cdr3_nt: TGTGCCAGCAGTTCCACCTGGACTAGCGGAATCTACAATGAGCAGTTCTTC; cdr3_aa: CASSSTWTSGIYNEQFF
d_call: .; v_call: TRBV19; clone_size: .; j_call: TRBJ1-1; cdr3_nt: TGTGCCAGTAGTATCGGGGTTACTGAAGCTTTCTTT; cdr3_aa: CASSIGVTEAFF
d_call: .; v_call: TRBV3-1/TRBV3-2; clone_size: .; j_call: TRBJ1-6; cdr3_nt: TGTGCCAGCAGCCGAACCCCGGGTCCAGATAATTCACCCCTCCACTTT; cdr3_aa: CASSRTPGPDNSPLHF
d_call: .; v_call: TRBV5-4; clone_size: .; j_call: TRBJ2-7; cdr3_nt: TGTGCCAGCAGCTTCGGTAACGAGCAGTACTTC; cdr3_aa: CASSFGNEQYF
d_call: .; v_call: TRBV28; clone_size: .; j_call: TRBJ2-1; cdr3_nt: TGTGCCAGCAGTTCAGGGGGGACCTACAATGAGCAGTTCTTC; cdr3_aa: CASSSGGTYNEQFF
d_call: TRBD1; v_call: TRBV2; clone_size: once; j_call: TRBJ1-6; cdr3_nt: TGTGCCAGCAGTACAGGGGGCAGAAATTCACCCCTCCACTTT; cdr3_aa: CASSTGGRNSPLHF
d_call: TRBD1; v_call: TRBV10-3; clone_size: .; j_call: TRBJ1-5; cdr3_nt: TGTGCCATCAGTGACATTATACTCTCGACAGGGTTGGACGGCAATCAGCCCCAGCATTTT; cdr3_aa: CAISDIILSTGLDGNQPQHF
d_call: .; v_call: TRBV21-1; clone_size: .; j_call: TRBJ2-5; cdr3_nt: TGTGCCAGCAGCACTAGCGGGAGACGGGGAGAGACCCAGTACTTC; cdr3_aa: CASSTSGRRGETQYF
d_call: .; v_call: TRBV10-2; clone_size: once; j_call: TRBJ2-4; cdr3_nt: TGCGCCAGCAGTGACTCGACAGGAGCCAAAAACATTCAGTACTTC; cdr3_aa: CASSDSTGAKNIQYF
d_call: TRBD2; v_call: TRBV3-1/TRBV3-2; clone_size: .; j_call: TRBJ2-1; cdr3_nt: TGTGCCAGCAGCCAAGTCTGGCGGGGGGTCTACAATGAGCAGTTCTTC; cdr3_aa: CASSQVWRGVYNEQFF
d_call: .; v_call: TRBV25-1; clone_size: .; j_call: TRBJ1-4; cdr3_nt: TGTGCCAGCAGTGAATATTTCGGGGGGGGTGAAAAACTGTTTTTT; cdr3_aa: CASSEYFGGGEKLFF
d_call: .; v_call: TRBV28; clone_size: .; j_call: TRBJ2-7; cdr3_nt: TGTGCCAGCAGTTCCGGGGGGCCTCCCTACGAGCAGTACTTC; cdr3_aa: CASSSGGPPYEQYF
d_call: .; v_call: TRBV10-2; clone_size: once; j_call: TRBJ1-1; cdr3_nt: TGCGCCAGCAGTGAGGACAGTACCATTTACCGCACTGAAGCTTTCTTT; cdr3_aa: CASSEDSTIYRTEAFF
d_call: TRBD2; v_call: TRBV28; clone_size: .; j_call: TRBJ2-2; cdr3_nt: TGTGCCAGCAGTTCCATACCATTAGCGGGGGGGCCAACCGGGGAGCTGTTTTTT; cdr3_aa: CASSSIPLAGGPTGELFF
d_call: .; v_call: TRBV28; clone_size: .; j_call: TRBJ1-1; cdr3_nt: TGTGCCAGCAGTTTGGTTCGGGAGACTGAAGCTTTCTTT; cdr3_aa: CASSLVRETEAFF
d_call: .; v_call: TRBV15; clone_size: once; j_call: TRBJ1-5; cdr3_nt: TGTGCCACCAGCAGAGTCCTCGGCGGCGGTCAGCCCCAGCATTTT; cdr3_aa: CATSRVLGGGQPQHF
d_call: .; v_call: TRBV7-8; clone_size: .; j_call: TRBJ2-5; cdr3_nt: TGTGCCAGCAGCCGAATCCCGACCCGGGGTCAAGAGACCCAGTACTTC; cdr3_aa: CASSRIPTRGQETQYF
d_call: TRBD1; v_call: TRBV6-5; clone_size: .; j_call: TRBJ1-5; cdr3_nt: TGTGCCAGTCGGACAGGGGATCAGCCCCAGCATTTT; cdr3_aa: CASRTGDQPQHF
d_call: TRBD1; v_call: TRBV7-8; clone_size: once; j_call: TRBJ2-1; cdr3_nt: TGTGCCAGCAGCCGGACAGGGGTGTATGAGCAGTTCTTC; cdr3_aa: CASSRTGVYEQFF
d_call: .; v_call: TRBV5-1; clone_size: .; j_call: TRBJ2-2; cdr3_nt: TGCGCCAGCAGCTTGGAGTGGGGGCGAAGCACCGGGGAGCTGTTTTTT; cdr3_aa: CASSLEWGRSTGELFF
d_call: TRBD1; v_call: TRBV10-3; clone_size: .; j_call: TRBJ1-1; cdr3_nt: TGTGCCATCGGGCCGGGACAGGGTTCGAGGGGGGACACTGAAGCTTTCTTT; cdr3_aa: CAIGPGQGSRGDTEAFF
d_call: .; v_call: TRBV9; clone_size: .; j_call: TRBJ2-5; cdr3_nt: TGTGCCAGCAGCGCAGGGCCCGCTCGGCTAGAGACCCAGTACTTC; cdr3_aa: CASSAGPARLETQYF
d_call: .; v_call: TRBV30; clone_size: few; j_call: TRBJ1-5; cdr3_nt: TGTGCCTGGACACAGCAAAGCAATCAGCCCCAGCATTTT; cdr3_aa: CAWTQQSNQPQHF
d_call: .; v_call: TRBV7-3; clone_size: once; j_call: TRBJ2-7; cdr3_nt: TGTGCCAGCAGCTTAACGCGTGCGACAGGATCGTACGAGCAGTACTTC; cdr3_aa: CASSLTRATGSYEQYF
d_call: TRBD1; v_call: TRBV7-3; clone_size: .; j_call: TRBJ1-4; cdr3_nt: TGTGCCAGCAGCCCGACAGGGAGATCTAATGAAAAACTGTTTTTT; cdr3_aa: CASSPTGRSNEKLFF
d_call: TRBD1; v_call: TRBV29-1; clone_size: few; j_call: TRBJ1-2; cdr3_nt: TGCAGCGTTGACCGTGGACAGGCTGGGGGAGATTTTGGCTACACCTTC; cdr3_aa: CSVDRGQAGGDFGYTF